The rows below give T cell receptor beta chains drawn from one sample of a study of early stage breast cancer tumors. Some clones are missing from TCRdb's copy, which holds only in-frame ones; the method was immunoSEQ multiplex PCR. This table holds more than 20,000 clones, about three quarters found once. What was sequenced was blood. The receptors derive from a person aged 55 to 75 with breast cancer. Each CDR3 is given with its conserved first and last residue. A D gene is named only where the DNA matches it firmly. Where a row states a size, it is once, few, many or the class of an expanded clone; other rows omit it.

>.|.|TRBV2|TRBJ1-5
TGTGCCAGCAGACAGGAATTATATAGCAATCAGCCCCAGCATTTT
CASRQELYSNQPQHF
>.|.|TRBV5-1|TRBJ2-5
TGCGCCAGCAGCCCCGGTCTTATAAAGTCGGAGACCCAGTACTTC
CASSPGLIKSETQYF
>.|.|TRBV2|TRBJ1-1
TGTGCCAGCCTGAGGGATATGAACACTGAAGCTTTCTTT
CASLRDMNTEAFF
>.|.|TRBV14|TRBJ1-2
TGTGCCAGCAGCCAAAGCGTCCTTTATGGCTACACCTTC
CASSQSVLYGYTF
>.|.|TRBV11-3|TRBJ2-7
TGTGCCAGCAGCTCCACGTCCGTGGGGTACGAGCAGTACTTC
CASSSTSVGYEQYF
>.|.|TRBV11-3|TRBJ2-2
TGTGCCAGCAGCTCAATCCGAGCTTCCGGGGAGCTGTTTTTT
CASSSIRASGELFF
>TRBD1|.|TRBV6-1|TRBJ1-4
TGTGCCAGCAGTGCAGCCGGGACAGGGAAAGAAAAACTGTTTTTT
CASSAAGTGKEKLFF
>TRBD2|.|TRBV7-2|TRBJ2-3
TGTGCCAGCAGCTTCGAGCGGGAGGGCCTAGCAGATACGCAGTATTTT
CASSFEREGLADTQYF
>.|.|TRBV6-5|TRBJ1-5
TGTGCCAGCAGTTACTCGCCAGGAGGGCAGCCCCAGCATTTT
CASSYSPGGQPQHF
>TRBD1|.|TRBV5-1|TRBJ1-1
TGCGCCAGCAGCCGGACAGGGGGTGGCACTGAAGCTTTCTTT
CASSRTGGGTEAFF
>TRBD2|.|TRBV2|TRBJ2-1
TGTGCCAGCAAGCGAGCGGGAGACTCCTACAATGAGCAGTTCTTC
CASKRAGDSYNEQFF
>.|once|TRBV9|TRBJ2-1
TGTGCCAGCAGCGTAGCGGATTCCTACAATGAGCAGTTCTTC
CASSVADSYNEQFF
>.|.|TRBV19|TRBJ1-5
TGTGCCAGTAGTATCGTCATAGCCGATCAGCCCCAGCATTTT
CASSIVIADQPQHF
>TRBD2|.|TRBV18|TRBJ2-1
TGTGCCAGCTCACCCCCTAGCGGGGGGGCAGAAAATGAGCAGTTCTTC
CASSPPSGGAENEQFF
>.|.|TRBV2|TRBJ2-3
TGTGCCAGCCTCACAATGAGACAAAGCACAGATACGCAGTATTTT
CASLTMRQSTDTQYF
>TRBD2|.|TRBV27|TRBJ2-7
TGTGCCAGCAGAGGACTAGCGGGTCACGAGCAGTACTTC
CASRGLAGHEQYF
>.|few|TRBV9|TRBJ1-4
TGTGCCAGCAGCGTTGGGAACATCGATGAAAAACTGTTTTTT
CASSVGNIDEKLFF
>.|.|TRBV2|TRBJ2-3
TGTGCCAGCAGTGAACAACTAGTTGACACAGATACGCAGTATTTT
CASSEQLVDTDTQYF
>.|.|TRBV6-5|TRBJ1-1
TGTGCCAGCAGTTACCCGGGAGAGCGGTCTAATCTGAATTTT
CASSYPGERSNLNF
>.|.|TRBV6-5|TRBJ1-1
TGTGCCAGCAGTTACTTGGACAGGAACACTGAAGCTTTCTTT
CASSYLDRNTEAFF
>TRBD1|.|TRBV30|TRBJ1-2
TGTGCCTGGAACAGGGGGTATGGCTACACCTTC
CAWNRGYGYTF
>.|.|TRBV27|TRBJ2-5
TGTGCCAGCAGGCCCAGCGGGTACTCCCAAGAGACCCAGTACTTC
CASRPSGYSQETQYF
>.|.|TRBV5-1|TRBJ2-7
TGCGCCAGCAGATACAACGAGGGGCCATTCTACGAGCAGTACTTC
CASRYNEGPFYEQYF
>.|.|TRBV11-3|TRBJ1-3
TGTGCCACACGGGGTCTTGGAAACACCATATATTTT
CATRGLGNTIYF
>.|.|TRBV28|TRBJ1-1
TGTGCCAGCAGTTTAGGATCTGGGGTTACTGAAGCTTTCTTT
CASSLGSGVTEAFF
>.|.|TRBV6-1|TRBJ2-1
TGTGCCAGCGGACCCGGCGGGGCTGAGCAGTTCTTC
CASGPGGAEQFF
>.|few|TRBV30|TRBJ2-7
TGTGCCTGGAGTACCCTCTACGAGCAGTACTTC
CAWSTLYEQYF
>TRBD2|.|TRBV6-5|TRBJ2-3
TGTGCCAGCAGACATCGGGGGGGCGTAGATACGCAGTATTTT
CASRHRGGVDTQYF
>.|few|TRBV10-1|TRBJ2-1
TGCGCCAGCAGTGAGTCGAGACCCCCCAGGGAGCAGTTCTTC
CASSESRPPREQFF
>.|.|TRBV20-1|TRBJ1-1
TGCAGTGCTAGAGCGGGTACTGAAGCTTTCTTT
CSARAGTEAFF
>TRBD1|few|TRBV7-2|TRBJ2-7
TGTGCCAGCAGCTCTTACAGGGGACCCTACGAGCAGTACTTC
CASSSYRGPYEQYF
>.|.|TRBV9|TRBJ1-2
TGTGCCAGCAGCCCCCGGGACACTTATAACTATGGCTACACCTTC
CASSPRDTYNYGYTF
>TRBD2|.|TRBV30|TRBJ2-7
TGTGCCTGGAGGAGGCCTAGCGGGAGGGTCTACGAGCAGTACTTC
CAWRRPSGRVYEQYF